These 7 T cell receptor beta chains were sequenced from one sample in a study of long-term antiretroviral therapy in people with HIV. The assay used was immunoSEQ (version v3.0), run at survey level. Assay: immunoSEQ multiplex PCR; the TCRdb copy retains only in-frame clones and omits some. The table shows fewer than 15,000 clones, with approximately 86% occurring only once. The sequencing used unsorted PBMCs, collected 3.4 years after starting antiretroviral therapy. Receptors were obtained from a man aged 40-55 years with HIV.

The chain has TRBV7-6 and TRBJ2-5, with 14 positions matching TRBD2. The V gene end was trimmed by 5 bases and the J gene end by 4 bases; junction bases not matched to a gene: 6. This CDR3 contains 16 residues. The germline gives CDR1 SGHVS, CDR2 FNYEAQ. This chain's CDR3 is CASSATGTSGRETQYF. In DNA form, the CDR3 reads TGTGCCAGCAGCGCTACCGGGACTAGCGGGAGAGAGACCCAGTACTTC.

CDR3 residues: CASSWGTASEQYF. CDR3 bases: TGTGCCAGCAGTTGGGGGACAGCTTCCGAGCAGTACTTC. The J gene is TRBJ2-7, the V gene TRBV27; TRBD1 aligns across 7 bases. The CDR3 loop spans 13 amino acids. The trim removed 4 bases at V and 6 bases at J, leaving 6 bases unmatched. Germline V gene data show CDR1 as MNHEY and CDR2 as SMNVEV (reference sequence).

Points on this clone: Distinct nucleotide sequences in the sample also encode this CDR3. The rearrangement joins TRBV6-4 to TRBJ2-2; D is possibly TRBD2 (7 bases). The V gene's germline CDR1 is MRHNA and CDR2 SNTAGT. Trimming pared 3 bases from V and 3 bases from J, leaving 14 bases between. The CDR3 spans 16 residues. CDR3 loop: CASSERGGADTGELFF. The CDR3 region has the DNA TGTGCCAGCAGTGAGAGAGGGGGGGCTGACACCGGGGAGCTGTTTTTT.

The CDR3 DNA is TGTGCCTGGTTTGATGAGGCAGATACGCAGTATTTT. Encoded protein: CAWFDEADTQYF. V and J are TRBV30 and TRBJ2-3; D is undetermined. This CDR3 has 12 amino acids. Germline CDR1 reads GTSNPN; CDR2 reads SVGIG (reference sequence). V dropped 5 bases and J dropped 4 bases, with 10 bases sitting between them.

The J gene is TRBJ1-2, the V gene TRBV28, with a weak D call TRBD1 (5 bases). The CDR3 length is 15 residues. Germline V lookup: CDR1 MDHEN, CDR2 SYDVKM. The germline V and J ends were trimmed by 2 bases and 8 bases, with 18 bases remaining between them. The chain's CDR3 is CASSLKAGRAGGYTF. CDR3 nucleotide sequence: TGTGCCAGCAGTTTAAAGGCAGGGCGGGCGGGGGGCTACACCTTC.

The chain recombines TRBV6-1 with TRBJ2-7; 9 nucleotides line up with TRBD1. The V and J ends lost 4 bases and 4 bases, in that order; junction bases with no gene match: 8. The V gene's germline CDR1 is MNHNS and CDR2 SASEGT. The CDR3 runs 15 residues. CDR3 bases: TGTGCCAGCAGTGCCAAGACAGGGGGAAATTACGAGCAGTACTTC. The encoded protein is CASSAKTGGNYEQYF.

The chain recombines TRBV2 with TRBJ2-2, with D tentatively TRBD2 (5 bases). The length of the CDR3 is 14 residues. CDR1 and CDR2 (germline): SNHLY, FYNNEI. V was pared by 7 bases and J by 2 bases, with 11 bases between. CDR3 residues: CASIRTGNTGELFF. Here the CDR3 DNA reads TGTGCCAGCATTCGGACTGGTAACACCGGGGAGCTGTTTTTT.